This T cell receptor (beta chain) stems from a study of regulatory T cells in long-lasting Graves disease. Looking at the study overall: Newly diagnosed Graves' patients had taken antithyroid drugs under 3 months. Regarding the study as a whole: Newly diagnosed Graves' patients exceeded persistent ones in TCR diversity.

This sample's time point: newly diagnosed GD, antithyroid drugs for less than 3 months. RNA isolated from PBMCs was used to make the TCR library. There are a few counts of this clonotype. Its antigen is not known. iRepertoire HTBI primers and Arm-PCR of CDR3 regions built TCR beta libraries. TCRdb passed the multiplex PCR reads through MiXCR, listing each CDR3 protein once. The data show roughly 380,000 distinct CDR3 sequences, over 15% seen once. Another study also made use of these data, one on T cells in Graves' hyperthyroidism and ophthalmopathy.

The starting material was peripheral blood mononuclear cells (PBMCs), obtained at new diagnosis, from a patient treated with antithyroid drugs. The origin of this receptor is a man aged 35-49 years with Graves disease.

CDR3 sequence reads: CASSREDRQQYF. CDR3 nucleotide sequence: TGTGCCAGCAGCCGGGAGGACAGGCAACAGTACTTC. The chain employs TRBV4-2 and TRBJ2-5; possible D gene TRBD1, 7 bases. Germline CDR1 LGHNA, CDR2 YNFKEQ. This CDR3 is built from 12 residues. V was pared by 4 bases and J by 11 bases, with 14 bases between.